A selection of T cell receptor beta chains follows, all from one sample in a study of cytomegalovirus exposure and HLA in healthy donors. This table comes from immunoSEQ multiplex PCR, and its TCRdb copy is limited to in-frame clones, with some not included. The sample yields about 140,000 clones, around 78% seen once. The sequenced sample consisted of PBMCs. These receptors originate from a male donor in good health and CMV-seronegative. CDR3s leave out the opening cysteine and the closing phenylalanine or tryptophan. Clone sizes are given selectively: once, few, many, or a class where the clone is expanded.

CDR3aa: ASVGTGGSAF; v_gene: TRBV12-5; j_gene: TRBJ1-1; abundance: few
CDR3aa: ASSLSLQDTQY; v_gene: TRBV27; j_gene: TRBJ2-3; abundance: .
CDR3aa: ASTATAGYT; v_gene: TRBV2; j_gene: TRBJ1-2; abundance: .
CDR3aa: ASSLQGYQETQY; v_gene: TRBV7-9; j_gene: TRBJ2-5; abundance: few
CDR3aa: ASSYSTGNEQF; v_gene: TRBV6-5; j_gene: TRBJ2-1; abundance: .
CDR3aa: ASSAPGGPNEKLF; v_gene: TRBV5-4; j_gene: TRBJ1-4; abundance: .
CDR3aa: ASRGLALSYEQY; v_gene: TRBV6-5; j_gene: TRBJ2-7; abundance: .
CDR3aa: ASSQDPAGDSYEQY; v_gene: TRBV4-2; j_gene: TRBJ2-7; abundance: .
CDR3aa: ASSLDSPRYEQY; v_gene: TRBV5-4; j_gene: TRBJ2-7; abundance: .
CDR3aa: ASSPWAFSPLH; v_gene: TRBV4-3; j_gene: TRBJ1-6; abundance: few
CDR3aa: ASSPTGTGATDTQY; v_gene: TRBV4-2; j_gene: TRBJ2-3; abundance: .
CDR3aa: ASSSLFRGYEQY; v_gene: TRBV11-2; j_gene: TRBJ2-7; abundance: once
CDR3aa: ASSQRGQSYGGYT; v_gene: TRBV27; j_gene: TRBJ1-2; abundance: .
CDR3aa: ASKDRSSYEQY; v_gene: TRBV2; j_gene: TRBJ2-7; abundance: .
CDR3aa: ASSQGAGIYNSPLH; v_gene: TRBV14; j_gene: TRBJ1-6; abundance: few
CDR3aa: AITSPGVNTEAF; v_gene: TRBV10-3; j_gene: TRBJ1-1; abundance: .
CDR3aa: ASSLGTGWKGYT; v_gene: TRBV5-1; j_gene: TRBJ1-2; abundance: .
CDR3aa: ASSQSAREGGQPQH; v_gene: TRBV4-2; j_gene: TRBJ1-5; abundance: once
CDR3aa: ASSFEVSSGNTIY; v_gene: TRBV5-1; j_gene: TRBJ1-3; abundance: .
CDR3aa: ASSLGGVGNQPQH; v_gene: TRBV27; j_gene: TRBJ1-5; abundance: .
CDR3aa: ASSLGASGGTDTQY; v_gene: TRBV7-6; j_gene: TRBJ2-3; abundance: .
CDR3aa: AWSVLVAGAHQETQY; v_gene: TRBV30; j_gene: TRBJ2-5; abundance: .
CDR3aa: ASSSRGQDGELF; v_gene: TRBV19; j_gene: TRBJ2-2; abundance: .
CDR3aa: AISDYSFSDRGDTQY; v_gene: TRBV10-3; j_gene: TRBJ2-3; abundance: .
CDR3aa: ASTGASGREQY; v_gene: TRBV10-2; j_gene: TRBJ2-7; abundance: once
CDR3aa: ASDERGGLAGARSTDTQY; v_gene: TRBV9; j_gene: TRBJ2-3; abundance: once
CDR3aa: ATSSRLGSSYEQY; v_gene: TRBV15; j_gene: TRBJ2-7; abundance: .
CDR3aa: SLRDSPRDTQY; v_gene: TRBV29-1; j_gene: TRBJ2-3; abundance: .
CDR3aa: AISVSENQPQH; v_gene: TRBV10-3; j_gene: TRBJ1-5; abundance: few